What follows describes a single TCR beta chain. This CDR3 is missing its conserved last phenylalanine or tryptophan, likely due to a read error. This sample was taken from a study of T cell changes during pregnancy in multiple sclerosis. TCRdb's table, derived via immunoSEQ multiplex PCR, lists solely in-frame clones and lacks some. The table lists 33,000 or so clones, nearly 95% of them singletons. V was clipped by 6 bases and J by 3 bases; unmatched bases: 6. The CDR3 length is 14 residues. Germline CDR1 and CDR2: MNHNS and SASEGT. The sample was CD4+ T cells from peripheral blood mononuclear cells, taken in the third trimester of pregnancy. The chain couples TRBV6-1 to TRBJ2-7, with 9 bases matching TRBD1. This clonotype originated in a female donor in good health, enrolled as a control in a pregnancy study. The CDR3 coding sequence is TGTGCCAGCAGGGGGGGACAGGGAGGCTACGAGCAGTACCTC. It specifies CASRGGQGGYEQYL.